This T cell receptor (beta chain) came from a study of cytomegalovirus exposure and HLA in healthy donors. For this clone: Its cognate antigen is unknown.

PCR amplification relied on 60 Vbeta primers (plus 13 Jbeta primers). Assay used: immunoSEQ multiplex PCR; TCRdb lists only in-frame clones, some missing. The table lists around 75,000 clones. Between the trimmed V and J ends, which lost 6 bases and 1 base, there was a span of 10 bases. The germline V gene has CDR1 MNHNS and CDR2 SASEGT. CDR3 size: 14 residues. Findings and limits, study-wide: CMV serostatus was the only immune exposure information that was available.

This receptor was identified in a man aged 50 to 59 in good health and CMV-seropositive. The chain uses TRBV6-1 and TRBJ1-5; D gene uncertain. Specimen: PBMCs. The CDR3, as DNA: TGTGCCAGCAGCGGGGATTGGAGCAATCAGCCCCAGCATTTT. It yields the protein CASSGDWSNQPQHF.